This T cell receptor (beta chain) was recorded in a study of blood T cells in healthy people across ages. Those donating, healthy Caucasian individuals from Russia, were aged about 6 to 90. CDR1 and CDR2 (germline): SGHTA, FQGNSA. V was pared by 4 bases and J by 7 bases, with 8 bases of the junction left unmatched. CDR3 length equals 14 residues. Primed by a sample-barcoded 5' primer and a J-beta primer mix, a second PCR proceeded for about 6 to 12 cycles. MiXCR was run by TCRdb on the 5' RACE reads, yielding one entry per CDR3 protein. The sample carries about 590,000 distinct CDR3 sequences, about 28% recorded once.

The TCR comes from a woman aged 80 or over in good health. V usage is TRBV7-2 and J usage is TRBJ2-7, with 9 bases identical to TRBD1. The sequenced material came from blood. The CDR3 sequence: CASSSSGTGLEQYF. The CDR3 DNA reads TGTGCCAGCAGCTCCTCCGGGACAGGGCTTGAGCAGTACTTC.